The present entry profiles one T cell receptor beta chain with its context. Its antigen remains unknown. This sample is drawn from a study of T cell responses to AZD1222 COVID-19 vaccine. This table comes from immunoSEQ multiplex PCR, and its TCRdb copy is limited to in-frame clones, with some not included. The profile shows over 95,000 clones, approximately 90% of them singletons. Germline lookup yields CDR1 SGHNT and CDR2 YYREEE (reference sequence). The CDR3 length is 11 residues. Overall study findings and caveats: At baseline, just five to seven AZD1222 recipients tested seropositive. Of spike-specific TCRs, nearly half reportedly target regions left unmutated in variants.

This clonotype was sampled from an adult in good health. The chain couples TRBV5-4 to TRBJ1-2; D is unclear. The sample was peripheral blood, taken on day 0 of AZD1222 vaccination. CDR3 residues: CAIKGDYGYTF. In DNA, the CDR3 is TGTGCTATCAAGGGAGACTATGGCTACACCTTC.